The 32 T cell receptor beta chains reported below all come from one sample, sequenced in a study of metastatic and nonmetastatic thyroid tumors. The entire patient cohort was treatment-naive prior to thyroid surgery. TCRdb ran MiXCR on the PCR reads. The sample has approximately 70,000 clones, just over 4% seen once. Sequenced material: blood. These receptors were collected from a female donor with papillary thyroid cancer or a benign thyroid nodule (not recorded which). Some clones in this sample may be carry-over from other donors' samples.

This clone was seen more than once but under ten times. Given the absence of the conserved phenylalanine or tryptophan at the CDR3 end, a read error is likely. The CDR3: CATSSSLGGENTGELFS. In nucleotides, the CDR3 is TGTGCCACCAGTTCGTCGCTAGGGGGAGAGAACACCGGGGAGCTGTTTTCT. J is TRBJ2-2 and V is TRBV24-1; a possible D gene is TRBD1 (6 bases). There are 17 residues in the CDR3. The V end lost 6 bases, the J end lost 1 base, and 17 bases lay between the germline ends. CDR1 is KGHDR, CDR2 SFDVKD, per germline.

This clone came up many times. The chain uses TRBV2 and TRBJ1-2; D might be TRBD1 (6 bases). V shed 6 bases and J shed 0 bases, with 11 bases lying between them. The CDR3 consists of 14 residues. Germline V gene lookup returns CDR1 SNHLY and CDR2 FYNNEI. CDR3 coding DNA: TGTGCCAGCAGACGACAGGACGCTAACTATGGCTACACCTTC. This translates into CASRRQDANYGYTF.

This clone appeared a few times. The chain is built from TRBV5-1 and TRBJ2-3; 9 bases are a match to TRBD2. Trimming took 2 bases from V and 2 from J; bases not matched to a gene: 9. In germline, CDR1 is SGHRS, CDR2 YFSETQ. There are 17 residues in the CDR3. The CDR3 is CASSLGSSGRNTDTQYF. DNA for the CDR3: TGCGCCAGCAGCTTAGGTAGTAGCGGGAGAAACACAGATACGCAGTATTTT.

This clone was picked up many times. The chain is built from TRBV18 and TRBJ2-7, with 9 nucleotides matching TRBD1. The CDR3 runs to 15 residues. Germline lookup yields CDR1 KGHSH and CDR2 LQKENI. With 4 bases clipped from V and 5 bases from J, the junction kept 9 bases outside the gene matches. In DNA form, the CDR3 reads TGTGCCAGCTCACGAACCGGGACAGGGAGCCACGAGCAGTACTTC. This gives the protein CASSRTGTGSHEQYF.

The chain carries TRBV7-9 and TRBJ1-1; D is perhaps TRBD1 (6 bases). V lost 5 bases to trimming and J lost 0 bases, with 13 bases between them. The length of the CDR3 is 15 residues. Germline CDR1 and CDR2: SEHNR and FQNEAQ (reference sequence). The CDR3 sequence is CASSLQTGLNTEAFF. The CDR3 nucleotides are TGTGCCAGCAGCCTACAGACAGGATTGAACACTGAAGCTTTCTTT.

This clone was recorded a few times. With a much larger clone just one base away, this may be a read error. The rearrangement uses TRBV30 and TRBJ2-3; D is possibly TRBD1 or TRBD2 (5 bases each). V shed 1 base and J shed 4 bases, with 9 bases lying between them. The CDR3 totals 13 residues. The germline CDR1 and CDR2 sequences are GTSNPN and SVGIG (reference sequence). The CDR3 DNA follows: TGTGCCTGGAGTGATCCGGGGCCAGATACGCAGTATTTT. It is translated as CAWSDPGPDTQYF.

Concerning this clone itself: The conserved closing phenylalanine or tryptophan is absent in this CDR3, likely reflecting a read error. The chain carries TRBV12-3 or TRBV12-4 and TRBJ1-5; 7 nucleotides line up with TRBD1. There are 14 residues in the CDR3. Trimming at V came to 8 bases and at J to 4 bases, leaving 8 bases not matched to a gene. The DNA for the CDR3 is TGTGCCAGCTCGTGGACAGGATCGAATCAGCCCCAGCATGTT. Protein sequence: CASSWTGSNQPQHV.

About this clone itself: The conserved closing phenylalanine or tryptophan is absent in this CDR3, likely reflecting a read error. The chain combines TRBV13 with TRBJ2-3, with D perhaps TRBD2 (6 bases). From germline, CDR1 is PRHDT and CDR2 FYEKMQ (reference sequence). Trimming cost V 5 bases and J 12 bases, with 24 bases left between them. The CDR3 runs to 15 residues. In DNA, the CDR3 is TGTGCCAGCAGCCCCCGTACCCGCGGAGCCGGGAGTCAGTATCTT. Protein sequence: CASSPRTRGAGSQYL.

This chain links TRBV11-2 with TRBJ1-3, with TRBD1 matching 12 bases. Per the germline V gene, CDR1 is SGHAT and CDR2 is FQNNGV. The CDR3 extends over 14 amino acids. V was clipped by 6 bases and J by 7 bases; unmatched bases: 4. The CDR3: CASRGQGAMNTIYF. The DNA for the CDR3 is TGTGCCAGCAGGGGACAGGGGGCTATGAACACCATATATTTT.

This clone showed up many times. CDR3 DNA sequence: TGCAGTAATGGACAGGGAAATTCACCCCTCCACTTT. Its protein product is CSNGQGNSPLHF. The rearrangement joins TRBV20-1 to TRBJ1-6; 8 bases agree with TRBD1. The CDR3 runs to 12 residues. V trimming: 8 bases; J trimming: 7 bases; junction bases outside the gene matches: 4. Germline CDR1 DFQATT, CDR2 SNEGSKA (reference sequence).

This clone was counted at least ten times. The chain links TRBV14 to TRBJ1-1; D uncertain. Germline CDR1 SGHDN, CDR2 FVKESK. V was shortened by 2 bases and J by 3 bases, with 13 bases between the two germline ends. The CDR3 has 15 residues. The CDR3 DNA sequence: TGTGCCAGCAGCCAATTAACCGCATCGTACACTGAAGCTTTCTTT. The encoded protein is CASSQLTASYTEAFF.

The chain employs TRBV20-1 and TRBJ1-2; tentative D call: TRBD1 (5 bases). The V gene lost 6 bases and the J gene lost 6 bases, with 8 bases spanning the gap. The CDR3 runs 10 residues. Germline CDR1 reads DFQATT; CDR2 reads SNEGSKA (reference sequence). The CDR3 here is CSAGVDGYTF. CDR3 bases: TGCAGTGCAGGGGTCGATGGCTACACCTTC.

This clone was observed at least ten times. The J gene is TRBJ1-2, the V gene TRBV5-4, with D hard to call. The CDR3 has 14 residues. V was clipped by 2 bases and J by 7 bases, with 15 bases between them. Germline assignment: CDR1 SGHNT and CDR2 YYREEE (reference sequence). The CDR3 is CASSFLQVASGYTF. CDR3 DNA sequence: TGTGCCAGCAGCTTCCTGCAGGTCGCGAGTGGCTACACCTTC. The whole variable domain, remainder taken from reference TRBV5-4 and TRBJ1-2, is ETGVTQSPTHLIKTRGQQVTLRCSSQSGHNTVSWYQQALGQGPQFIFQYYREEENGRGNFPPRFSGLQFPNYSSELNVNALELDDSALYLCASSFLQVASGYTFGSGTRLTVV.

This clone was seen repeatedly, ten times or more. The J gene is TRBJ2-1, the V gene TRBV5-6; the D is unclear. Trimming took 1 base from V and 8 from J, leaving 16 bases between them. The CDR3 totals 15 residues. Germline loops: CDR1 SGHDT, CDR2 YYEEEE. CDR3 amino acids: CASSLIQPSWHEQFF. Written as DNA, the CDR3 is TGTGCCAGCAGCTTGATCCAGCCAAGCTGGCATGAGCAGTTCTTC.

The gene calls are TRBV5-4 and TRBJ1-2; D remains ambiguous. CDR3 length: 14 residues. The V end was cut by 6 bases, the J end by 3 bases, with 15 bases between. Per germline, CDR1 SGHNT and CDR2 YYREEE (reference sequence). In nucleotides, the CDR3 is TGTGCCAGCACCACCCCCACCGAATACTATGGCTACACCTTC. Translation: CASTTPTEYYGYTF.

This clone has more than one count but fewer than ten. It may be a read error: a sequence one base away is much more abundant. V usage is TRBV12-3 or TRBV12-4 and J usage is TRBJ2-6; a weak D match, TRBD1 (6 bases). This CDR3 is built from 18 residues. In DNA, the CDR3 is TGCGCCAGCACCTGGGGGCATGTTCACCTCTCTGGGGCCAACGTCCTGACTTTC. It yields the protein CASTWGHVHLSGANVLTF.

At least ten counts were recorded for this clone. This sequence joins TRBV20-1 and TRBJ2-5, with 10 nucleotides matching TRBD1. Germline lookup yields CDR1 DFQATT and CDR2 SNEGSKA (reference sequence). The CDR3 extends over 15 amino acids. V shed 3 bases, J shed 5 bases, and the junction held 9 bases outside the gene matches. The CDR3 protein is CSARSGQGVFETQYF. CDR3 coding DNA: TGCAGTGCTAGGTCCGGACAGGGGGTATTCGAGACCCAGTACTTC.

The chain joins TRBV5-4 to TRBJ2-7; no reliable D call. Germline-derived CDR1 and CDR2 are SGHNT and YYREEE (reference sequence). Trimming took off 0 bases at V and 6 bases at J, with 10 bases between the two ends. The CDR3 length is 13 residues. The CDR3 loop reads CASSLVYSGEQYF. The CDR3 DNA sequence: TGTGCCAGCAGCTTGGTATATTCCGGCGAGCAGTACTTC.

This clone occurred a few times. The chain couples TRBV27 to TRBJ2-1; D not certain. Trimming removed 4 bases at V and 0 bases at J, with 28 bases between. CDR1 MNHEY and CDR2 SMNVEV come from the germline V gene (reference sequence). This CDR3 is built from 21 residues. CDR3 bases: TGTGCCAGCAGTTCCCCTATTGGGGTCGGGTTGAAGTTCAGCTCCTACAATGAGCAGTTCTTC. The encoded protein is CASSSPIGVGLKFSSYNEQFF.

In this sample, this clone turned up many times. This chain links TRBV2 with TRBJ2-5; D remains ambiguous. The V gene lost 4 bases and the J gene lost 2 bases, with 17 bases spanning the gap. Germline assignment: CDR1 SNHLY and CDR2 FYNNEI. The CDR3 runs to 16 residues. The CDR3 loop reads CASSVVRVVGQETQYF. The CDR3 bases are TGTGCCAGCAGTGTCGTAAGGGTTGTCGGTCAAGAGACCCAGTACTTC.

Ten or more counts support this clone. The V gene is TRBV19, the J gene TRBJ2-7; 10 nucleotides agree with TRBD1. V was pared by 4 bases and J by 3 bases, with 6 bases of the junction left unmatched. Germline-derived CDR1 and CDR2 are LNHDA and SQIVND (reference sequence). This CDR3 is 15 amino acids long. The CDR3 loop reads CASSRSTGGRYEQYF. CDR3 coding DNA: TGTGCCAGTAGTAGATCGACAGGGGGCCGCTACGAGCAGTACTTC. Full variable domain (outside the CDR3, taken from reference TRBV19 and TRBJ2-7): DGGITQSPKYLFRKEGQNVTLSCEQNLNHDAMYWYRQDPGQGLRLIYYSQIVNDFQKGDIAEGYSVSREKKESFPLTVTSAQKNPTAFYLCASSRSTGGRYEQYFGPGTRLTVT.

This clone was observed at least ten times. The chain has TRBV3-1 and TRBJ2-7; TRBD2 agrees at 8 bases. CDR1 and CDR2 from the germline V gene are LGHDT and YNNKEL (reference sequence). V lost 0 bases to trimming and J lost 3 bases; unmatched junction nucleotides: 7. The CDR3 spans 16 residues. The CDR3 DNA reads TGTGCCAGCAGCCAAGATGGGACTAGAGATGTCTACGAGCAGTACTTC. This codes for CASSQDGTRDVYEQYF.

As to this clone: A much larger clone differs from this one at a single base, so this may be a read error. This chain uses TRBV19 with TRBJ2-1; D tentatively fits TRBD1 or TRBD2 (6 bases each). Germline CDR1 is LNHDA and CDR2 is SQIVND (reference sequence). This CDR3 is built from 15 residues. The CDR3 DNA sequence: TGTGCCAGTAGCGTCGGGGGCTCATCCCAGCATGAGCGGTTCTTC. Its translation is CASSVGGSSQHERFF.

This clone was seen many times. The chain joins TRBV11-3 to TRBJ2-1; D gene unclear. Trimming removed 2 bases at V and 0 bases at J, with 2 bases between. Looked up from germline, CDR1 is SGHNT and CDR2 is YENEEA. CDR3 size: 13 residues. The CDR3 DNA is TGTGCCAGCAGCTTAAGCTCCTACAATGAGCAGTTCTTC. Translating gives CASSLSSYNEQFF.

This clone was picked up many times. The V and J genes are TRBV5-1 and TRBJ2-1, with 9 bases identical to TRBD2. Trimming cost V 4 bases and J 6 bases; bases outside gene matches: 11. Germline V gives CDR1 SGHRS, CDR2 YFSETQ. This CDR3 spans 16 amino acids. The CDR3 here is CASSVFSGSPLNEQFF. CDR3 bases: TGCGCCAGCAGCGTCTTTAGCGGGAGCCCCCTCAATGAGCAGTTCTTC.

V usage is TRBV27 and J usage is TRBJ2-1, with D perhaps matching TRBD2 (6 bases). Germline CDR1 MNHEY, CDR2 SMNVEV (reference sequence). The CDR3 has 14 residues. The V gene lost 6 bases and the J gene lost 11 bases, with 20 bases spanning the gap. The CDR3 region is CASRSSGYNLQQFF. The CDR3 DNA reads TGTGCCAGCAGGAGTAGCGGTTACAATCTGCAGCAGTTCTTC.

CDR3 region: CATSDRMTGYTF. The CDR3 DNA follows: TGTGCCACCAGTGATCGGATGACTGGCTACACCTTC. V gene TRBV24-1 combines with J gene TRBJ1-2; D remains unclear. The germline V and J ends were trimmed by 3 bases and 7 bases, with 8 bases remaining between them. This CDR3 is built from 12 residues. In germline, CDR1 is KGHDR, CDR2 SFDVKD.

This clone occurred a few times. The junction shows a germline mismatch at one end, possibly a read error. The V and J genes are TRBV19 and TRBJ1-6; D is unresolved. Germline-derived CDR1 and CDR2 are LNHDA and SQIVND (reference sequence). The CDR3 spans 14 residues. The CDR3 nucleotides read TGTGCCAGTAGTATGAGCGAACCGAACTCACCCCCCCACTTT. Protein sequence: CASSMSEPNSPPHF.

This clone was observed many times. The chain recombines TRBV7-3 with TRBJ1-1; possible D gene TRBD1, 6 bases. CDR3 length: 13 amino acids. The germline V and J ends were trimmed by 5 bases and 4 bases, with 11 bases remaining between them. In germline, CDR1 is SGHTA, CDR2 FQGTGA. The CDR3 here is CASSETGTTEAFF. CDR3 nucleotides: TGTGCCAGCAGCGAAACAGGGACCACTGAAGCTTTCTTT. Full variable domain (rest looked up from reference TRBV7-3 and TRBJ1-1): GAGVSQTPSNKVTEKGKYVELRCDPISGHTALYWYRQSLGQGPEFLIYFQGTGAADDSGLPNDRFFAVRPEGSVSTLKIQRTERGDSAVYLCASSETGTTEAFFGQGTRLTVV.

CDR3 coding DNA: TGTGCCAGCAGTTACCCCGGGGCCTATAATTCACCCCTCCACTTT. Protein product: CASSYPGAYNSPLHF. The V gene is TRBV6-2 or TRBV6-3, the J gene TRBJ1-6; D gene unclear. There are 15 residues in the CDR3. Germline assignment: CDR1 MNHEY and CDR2 SVGEGT. V was trimmed by 2 bases and J by 2 bases, leaving 7 bases between them.

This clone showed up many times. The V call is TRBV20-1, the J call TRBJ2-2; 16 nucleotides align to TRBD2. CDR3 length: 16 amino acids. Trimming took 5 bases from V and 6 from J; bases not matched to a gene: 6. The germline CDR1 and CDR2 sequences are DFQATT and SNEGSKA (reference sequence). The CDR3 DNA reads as TGCAGTGCTGGGACTAGCGGGAGGGCTGGGGCCGGGGAGCTGTTTTTT. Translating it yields CSAGTSGRAGAGELFF.

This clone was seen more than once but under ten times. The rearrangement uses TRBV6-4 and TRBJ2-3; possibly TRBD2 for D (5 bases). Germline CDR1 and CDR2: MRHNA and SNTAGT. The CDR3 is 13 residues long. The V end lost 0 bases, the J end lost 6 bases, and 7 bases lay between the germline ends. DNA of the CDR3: TGTGCCAGCAGTGACTCTAGAGGGGATACGCAGTATTTT. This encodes CASSDSRGDTQYF.